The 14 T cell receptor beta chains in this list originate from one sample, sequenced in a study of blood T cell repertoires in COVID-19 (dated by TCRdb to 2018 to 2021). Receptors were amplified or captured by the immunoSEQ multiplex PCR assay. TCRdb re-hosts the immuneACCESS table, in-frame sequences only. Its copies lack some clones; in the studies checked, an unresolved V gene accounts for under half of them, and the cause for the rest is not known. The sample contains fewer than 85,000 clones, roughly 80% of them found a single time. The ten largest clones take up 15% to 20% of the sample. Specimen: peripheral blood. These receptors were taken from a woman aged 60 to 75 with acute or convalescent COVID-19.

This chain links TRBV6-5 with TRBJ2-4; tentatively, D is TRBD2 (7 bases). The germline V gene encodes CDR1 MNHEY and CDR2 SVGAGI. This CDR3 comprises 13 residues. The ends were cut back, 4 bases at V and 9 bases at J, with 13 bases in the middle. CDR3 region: CASSSGGGGIQYF. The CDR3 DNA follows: TGTGCCAGCAGTTCTGGGGGAGGGGGCATTCAGTACTTC.

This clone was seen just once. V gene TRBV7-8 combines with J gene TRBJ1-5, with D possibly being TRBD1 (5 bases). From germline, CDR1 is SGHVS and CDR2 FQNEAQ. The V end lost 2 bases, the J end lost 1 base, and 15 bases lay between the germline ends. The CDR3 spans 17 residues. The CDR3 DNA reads TGTGCCAGCAGCTTAATGGGGGGAAGTAGGAGCAATCAGCCCCAGCATTTT. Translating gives CASSLMGGSRSNQPQHF.

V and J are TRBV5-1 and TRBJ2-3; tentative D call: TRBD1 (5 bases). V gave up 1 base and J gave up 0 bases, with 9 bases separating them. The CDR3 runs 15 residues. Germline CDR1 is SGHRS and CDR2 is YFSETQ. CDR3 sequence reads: CASSLNPGSTDTQYF. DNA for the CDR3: TGCGCCAGCAGCTTGAATCCAGGGAGCACAGATACGCAGTATTTT. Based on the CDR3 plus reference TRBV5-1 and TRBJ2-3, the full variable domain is KAGVTQTPRYLIKTRGQQVTLSCSPISGHRSVSWYQQTPGQGLQFLFEYFSETQRNKGNFPGRFSGRQFSNSRSEMNVSTLELGDSALYLCASSLNPGSTDTQYFGPGTRLTVL.

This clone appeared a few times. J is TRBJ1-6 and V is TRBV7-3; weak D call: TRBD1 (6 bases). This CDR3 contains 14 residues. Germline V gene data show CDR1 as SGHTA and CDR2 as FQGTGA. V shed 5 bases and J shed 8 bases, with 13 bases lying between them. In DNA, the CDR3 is TGTGCCAGCAGCCTCACAGGGCCCTATTCACCCCTCCACTTT. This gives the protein CASSLTGPYSPLHF.

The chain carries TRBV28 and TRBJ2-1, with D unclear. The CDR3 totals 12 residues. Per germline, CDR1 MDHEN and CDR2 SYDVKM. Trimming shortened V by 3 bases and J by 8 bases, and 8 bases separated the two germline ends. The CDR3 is CASSLERHEQFF. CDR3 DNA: TGTGCCAGCAGTTTGGAGAGGCATGAGCAGTTCTTC.

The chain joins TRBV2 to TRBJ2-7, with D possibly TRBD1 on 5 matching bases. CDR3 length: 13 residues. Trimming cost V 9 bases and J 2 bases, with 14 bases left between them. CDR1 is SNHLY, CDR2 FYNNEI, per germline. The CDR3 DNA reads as TGTGCCAGTCTGGGGCCAGCCACCTACGAGCAGTACGTC. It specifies CASLGPATYEQYV.

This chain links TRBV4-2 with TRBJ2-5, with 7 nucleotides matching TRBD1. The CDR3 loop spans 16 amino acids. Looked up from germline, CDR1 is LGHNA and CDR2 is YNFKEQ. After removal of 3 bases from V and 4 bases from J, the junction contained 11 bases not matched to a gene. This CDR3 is CASSQEPGGKGETQYF. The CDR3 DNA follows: TGTGCCAGCAGCCAGGAACCAGGGGGTAAGGGAGAGACCCAGTACTTC.

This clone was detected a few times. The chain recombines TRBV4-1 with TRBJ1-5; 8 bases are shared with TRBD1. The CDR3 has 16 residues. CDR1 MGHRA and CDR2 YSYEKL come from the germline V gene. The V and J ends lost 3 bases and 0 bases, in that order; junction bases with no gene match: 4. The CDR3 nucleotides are TGCGCCAGCAGCCACGGGGACAGGCGTAGCAATCAGCCCCAGCATTTT. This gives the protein CASSHGDRRSNQPQHF.

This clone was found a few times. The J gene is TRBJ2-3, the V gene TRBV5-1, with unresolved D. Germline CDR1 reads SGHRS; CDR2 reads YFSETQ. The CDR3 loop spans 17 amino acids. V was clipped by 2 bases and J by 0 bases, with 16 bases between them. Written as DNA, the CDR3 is TGCGCCAGCAGCTTAAATGTCGATTTCACTAGCACAGATACGCAGTATTTT. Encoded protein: CASSLNVDFTSTDTQYF.

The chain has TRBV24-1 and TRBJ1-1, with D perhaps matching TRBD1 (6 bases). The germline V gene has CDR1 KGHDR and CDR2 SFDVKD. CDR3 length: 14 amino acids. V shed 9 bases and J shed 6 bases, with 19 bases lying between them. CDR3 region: CATSRGGEGAEAFF. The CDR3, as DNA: TGTGCCACCTCAAGAGGGGGGGAAGGCGCTGAAGCTTTCTTT.

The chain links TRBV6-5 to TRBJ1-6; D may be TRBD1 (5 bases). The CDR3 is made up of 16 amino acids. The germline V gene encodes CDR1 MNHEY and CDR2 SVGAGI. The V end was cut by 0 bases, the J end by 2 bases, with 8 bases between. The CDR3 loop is CASSYSTGAYNSPLHF. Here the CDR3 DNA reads TGTGCCAGCAGTTACTCGACGGGGGCCTATAATTCACCCCTCCACTTT.

The DNA of the CDR3 is TGTGCCAGCTCACTCAGGGGTGAGGACACTGAAGCTTTCTTT. It specifies CASSLRGEDTEAFF. The gene calls are TRBV18 and TRBJ1-1; tentative D call: TRBD1 (6 bases). The V gene's germline CDR1 is KGHSH and CDR2 LQKENI. The CDR3 has 14 amino acids. The V gene lost 4 bases and the J gene lost 3 bases, with 12 bases spanning the gap. The full variable domain, rest sourced from reference TRBV18 and TRBJ1-1, is NAGVMQNPRHLVRRRGQEARLRCSPMKGHSHVYWYRQLPEEGLKFMVYLQKENIIDESGMPKERFSAEFPKEGPSILRIQQVVRGDSAAYFCASSLRGEDTEAFFGQGTRLTVV.

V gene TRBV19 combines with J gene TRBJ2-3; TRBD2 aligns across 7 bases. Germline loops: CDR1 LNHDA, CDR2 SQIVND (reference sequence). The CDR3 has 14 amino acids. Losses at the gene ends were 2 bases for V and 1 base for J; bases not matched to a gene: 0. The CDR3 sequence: CASSILAGTDTQYF. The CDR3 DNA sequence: TGTGCCAGTAGTATACTAGCGGGCACAGATACGCAGTATTTT.

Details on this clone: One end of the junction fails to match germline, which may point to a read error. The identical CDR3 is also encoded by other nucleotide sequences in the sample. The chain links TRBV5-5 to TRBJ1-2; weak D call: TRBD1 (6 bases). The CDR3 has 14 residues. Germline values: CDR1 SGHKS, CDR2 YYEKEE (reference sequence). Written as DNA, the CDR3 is TGTGCCAGCAGCTTGGGACAGGCGCTTTATGGCTATACCTTC. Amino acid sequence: CASSLGQALYGYTF.